This TCR beta chain was sequenced during a study of metastatic and nonmetastatic thyroid tumors. About the study: Repertoires from blood and tumor or nodule tissue of malignant and benign thyroid patients were compared. The study's findings and limits: As reported, TCR beta diversity in blood and tumor was significantly higher in malignant thyroid tumors than in benign nodules.

Thyroid surgery was performed in patients who had received no treatment beforehand. With respect to this clone: Antigen: not known.

Germline V CDR1 and CDR2: MNHEY, SVGAGI. The CDR3 totals 16 residues. The trim removed 3 bases at V and 4 bases at J, leaving 10 bases unmatched. Original analysis: The study built a papillary thyroid cancer distant-metastasis classifier from CDR3 differences across clinicopathological groups. TCRdb called clones again from the PCR reads with MiXCR. The V and J calls follow TCRdb's processing rather than the paper's. This sample has under 45,000 clones, with roughly a third found just once. J is TRBJ2-3 and V is TRBV6-5, with 7 positions matching TRBD2. Material for sequencing was tumor tissue. The origin of this receptor is a female donor with papillary thyroid cancer or a benign thyroid nodule (not recorded which). Some clones in this sample may be carry-over from other donors' samples. Written as DNA, the CDR3 is TGTGCCAGCAGTTATGAATTCTTGGGAGGGCCAGATACGCAGTATTTT. Translation gives CASSYEFLGGPDTQYF.